One T cell receptor beta chain is described in this entry. What it binds is unknown. This sample is part of a study of Tregs in tolerant kidney transplant recipients. The study, taken as a whole, reports: Activated donor B cell expansion appeared to reveal the most relevant donor-specific TCRbeta repertoire. In tolerant patients, donor-specific Tregs outgrew total Tregs, suggesting antigen-driven expansion.

Mixed chimerism was transient after nonmyeloablative marrow transplants from related graft donors. Unstimulated Tregs (CD4+CD25+CD127-) and CD4+CD25- non-Tregs were sorted from PBMCs. Sequencing was performed with immunoSEQ multiplex PCR; in TCRdb, only in-frame clones are kept and a portion is missing. Of tens of thousands of clones in the sample, under 95% are singletons; the top ten hold around 1.6%. The junction had 1 base not matched to a gene; V was cut back by 0 bases and J by 4 bases. CDR3 length: 15 amino acids. Germline V lookup: CDR1 MNHNY, CDR2 SVGAGI (reference sequence). Sequencing used CD4+ T cells from blood (PBMCs), obtained 12 months after the transplant. This sequence joins TRBV6-6 and TRBJ2-2; the match to TRBD2 covers 8 bases. The source is a human patient who received a combined kidney and bone marrow transplant. Some T cells may be the graft donor's. The CDR3 region is CASSYSGTSTGELFF. The CDR3 DNA reads as TGTGCCAGCAGTTACTCAGGGACTAGCACCGGGGAGCTGTTTTTT.